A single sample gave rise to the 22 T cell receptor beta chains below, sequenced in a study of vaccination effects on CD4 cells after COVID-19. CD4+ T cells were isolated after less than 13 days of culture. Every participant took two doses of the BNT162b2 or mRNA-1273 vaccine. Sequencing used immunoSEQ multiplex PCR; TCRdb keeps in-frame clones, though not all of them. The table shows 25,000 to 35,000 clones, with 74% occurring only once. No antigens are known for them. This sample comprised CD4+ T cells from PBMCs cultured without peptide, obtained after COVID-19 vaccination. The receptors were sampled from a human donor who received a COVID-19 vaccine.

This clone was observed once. CDR3 DNA: TGTGCCAGCAGCCGACTAGCGGGTACGAGAAATGAGCAGTTCTTC. Amino acids: CASSRLAGTRNEQFF. The chain combines TRBV14 with TRBJ2-1; 10 bases align to TRBD2. The CDR3 runs to 15 residues. The germline gives CDR1 SGHDN, CDR2 FVKESK. V lost 4 bases to trimming and J lost 7 bases; unmatched junction nucleotides: 7.

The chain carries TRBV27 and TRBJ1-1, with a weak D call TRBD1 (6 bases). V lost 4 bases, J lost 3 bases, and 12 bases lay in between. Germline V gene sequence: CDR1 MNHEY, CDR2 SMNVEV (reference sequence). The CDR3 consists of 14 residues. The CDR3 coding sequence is TGTGCCAGCAGTTCCGGGGGCGGATACACTGAAGCTTTCTTT. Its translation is CASSSGGGYTEAFF.

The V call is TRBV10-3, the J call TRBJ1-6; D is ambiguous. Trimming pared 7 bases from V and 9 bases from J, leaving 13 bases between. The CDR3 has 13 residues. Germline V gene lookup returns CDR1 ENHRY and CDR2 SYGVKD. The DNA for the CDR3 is TGTGCCATCACCGAGCGAGATTCTTCACCCCTCCACTTT. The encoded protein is CAITERDSSPLHF.

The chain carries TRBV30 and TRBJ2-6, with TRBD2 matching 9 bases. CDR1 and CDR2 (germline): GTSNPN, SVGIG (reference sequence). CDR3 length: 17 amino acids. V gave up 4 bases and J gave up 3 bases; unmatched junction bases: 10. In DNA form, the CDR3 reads TGTGCCTGGACCGTAGGGCGCGGGAGGGGTGGGGCCAACGTCCTGACTTTC. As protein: CAWTVGRGRGGANVLTF.

The CDR3 coding sequence is TGTGCCAGCAGCTTAGTCTCTACGAAGAACTATGGCTACACCTTC. Its translation: CASSLVSTKNYGYTF. The rearrangement joins TRBV7-8 to TRBJ1-2; no clear D. Looked up from germline, CDR1 is SGHVS and CDR2 is FQNEAQ. Deletions cut 1 base from V and 2 bases from J, with 11 bases between. This CDR3 comprises 15 residues.

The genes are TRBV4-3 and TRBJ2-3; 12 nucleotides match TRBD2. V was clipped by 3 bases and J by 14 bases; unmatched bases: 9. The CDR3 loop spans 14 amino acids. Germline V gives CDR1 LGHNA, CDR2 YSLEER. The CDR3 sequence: CASSQELAGGPPYF. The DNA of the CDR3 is TGCGCCAGCAGCCAGGAACTAGCGGGGGGCCCTCCGTATTTT.

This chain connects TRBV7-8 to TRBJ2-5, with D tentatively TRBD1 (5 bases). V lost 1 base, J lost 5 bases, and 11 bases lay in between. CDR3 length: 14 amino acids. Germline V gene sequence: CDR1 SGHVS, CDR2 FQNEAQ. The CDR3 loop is CASSLDVRVETQYF. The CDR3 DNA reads TGTGCCAGCAGCTTAGATGTCAGGGTGGAGACCCAGTACTTC.

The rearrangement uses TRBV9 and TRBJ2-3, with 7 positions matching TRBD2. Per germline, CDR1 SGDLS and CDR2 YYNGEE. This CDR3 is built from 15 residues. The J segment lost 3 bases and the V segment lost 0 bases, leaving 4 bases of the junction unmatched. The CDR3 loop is CASSVDGRTTDTQYF. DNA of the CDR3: TGTGCCAGCAGCGTAGACGGGAGGACGACAGATACGCAGTATTTT.

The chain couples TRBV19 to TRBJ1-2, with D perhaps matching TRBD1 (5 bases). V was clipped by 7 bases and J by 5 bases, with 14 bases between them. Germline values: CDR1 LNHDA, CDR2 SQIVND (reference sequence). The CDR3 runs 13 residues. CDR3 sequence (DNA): TGTGCCAGTAATCGGGACTTTTCATATGGCTACACCTTC. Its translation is CASNRDFSYGYTF.

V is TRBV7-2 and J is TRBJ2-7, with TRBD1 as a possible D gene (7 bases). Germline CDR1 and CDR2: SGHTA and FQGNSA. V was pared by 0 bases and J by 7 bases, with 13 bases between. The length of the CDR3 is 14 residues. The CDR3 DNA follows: TGTGCCAGCAGCTTAGCGCGGTCAGGGGGGGAGCAGTACTTC. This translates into CASSLARSGGEQYF. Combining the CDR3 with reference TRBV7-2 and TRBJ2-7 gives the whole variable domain GAGVSQSPSNKVTEKGKDVELRCDPISGHTALYWYRQSLGQGLEFLIYFQGNSAPDKSGLPSDRFSAERTGGSVSTLTIQRTQQEDSAVYLCASSLARSGGEQYFGPGTRLTVT.

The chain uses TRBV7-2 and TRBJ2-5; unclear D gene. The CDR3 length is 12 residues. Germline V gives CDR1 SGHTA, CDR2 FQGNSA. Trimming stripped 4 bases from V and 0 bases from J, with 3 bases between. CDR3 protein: CASSSDQETQYF. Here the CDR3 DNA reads TGTGCCAGCAGCTCGGACCAAGAGACCCAGTACTTC.

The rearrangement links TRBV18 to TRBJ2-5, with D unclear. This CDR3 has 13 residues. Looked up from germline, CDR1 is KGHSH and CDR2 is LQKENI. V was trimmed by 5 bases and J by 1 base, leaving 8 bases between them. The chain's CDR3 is CASSSLPQETQYF. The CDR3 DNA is TGTGCCAGCTCAAGTCTGCCCCAAGAGACCCAGTACTTC.

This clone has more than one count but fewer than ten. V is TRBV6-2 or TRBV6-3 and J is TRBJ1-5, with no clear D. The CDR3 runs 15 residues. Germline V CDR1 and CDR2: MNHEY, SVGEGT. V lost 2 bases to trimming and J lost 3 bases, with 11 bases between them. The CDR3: CASSYGGNINQPQHF. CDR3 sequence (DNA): TGTGCCAGCAGTTACGGAGGAAATATCAATCAGCCCCAGCATTTT.

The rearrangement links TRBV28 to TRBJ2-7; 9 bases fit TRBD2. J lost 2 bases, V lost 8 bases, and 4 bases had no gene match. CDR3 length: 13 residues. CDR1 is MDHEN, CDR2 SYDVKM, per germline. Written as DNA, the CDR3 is TGTGCCAGCGGCGGGGGGGCAGCCTACGAGCAGTACTTC. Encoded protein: CASGGGAAYEQYF.

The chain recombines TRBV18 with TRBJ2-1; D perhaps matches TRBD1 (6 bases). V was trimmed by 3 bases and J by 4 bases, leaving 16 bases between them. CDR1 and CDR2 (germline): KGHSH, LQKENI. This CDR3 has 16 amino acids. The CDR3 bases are TGTGCCAGCTCACCGGGGGCCACGCCGGGGTACAATGAGCAGTTCTTC. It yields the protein CASSPGATPGYNEQFF. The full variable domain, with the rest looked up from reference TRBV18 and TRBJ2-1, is NAGVMQNPRHLVRRRGQEARLRCSPMKGHSHVYWYRQLPEEGLKFMVYLQKENIIDESGMPKERFSAEFPKEGPSILRIQQVVRGDSAAYFCASSPGATPGYNEQFFGPGTRLTVL.

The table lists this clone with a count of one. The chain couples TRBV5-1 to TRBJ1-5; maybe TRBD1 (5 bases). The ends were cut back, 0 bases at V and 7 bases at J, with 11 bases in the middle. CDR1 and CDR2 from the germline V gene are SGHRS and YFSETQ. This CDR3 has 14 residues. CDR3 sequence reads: CASSLGGTGQPQHF. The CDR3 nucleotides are TGCGCCAGCAGCTTGGGCGGGACCGGGCAGCCCCAGCATTTT.

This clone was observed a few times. For the CDR3, the DNA is TGTGCCAGTAGTGTCGACAGGAGAGGGTATCAGCCCCAGCATTTT. Amino acids: CASSVDRRGYQPQHF. The rearrangement links TRBV19 to TRBJ1-5; weak D call: TRBD1 (6 bases). Trimming removed 5 bases at V and 5 bases at J, with 16 bases between. CDR1 is LNHDA and CDR2 is SQIVND in the germline V gene (reference sequence). CDR3 length: 15 residues.

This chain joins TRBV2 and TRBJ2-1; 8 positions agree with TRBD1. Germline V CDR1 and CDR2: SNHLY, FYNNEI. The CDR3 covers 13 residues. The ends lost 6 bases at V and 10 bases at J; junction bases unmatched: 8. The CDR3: CASSRDRSWEQFF. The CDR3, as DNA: TGTGCCAGCAGCCGGGACAGGTCATGGGAGCAGTTCTTC.

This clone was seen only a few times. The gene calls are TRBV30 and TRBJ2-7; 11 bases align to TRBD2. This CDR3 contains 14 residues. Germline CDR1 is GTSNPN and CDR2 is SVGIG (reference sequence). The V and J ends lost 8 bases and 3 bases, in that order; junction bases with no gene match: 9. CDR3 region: CAGAPSGGFYEQYF. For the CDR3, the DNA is TGTGCCGGGGCCCCTAGCGGGGGGTTCTACGAGCAGTACTTC.

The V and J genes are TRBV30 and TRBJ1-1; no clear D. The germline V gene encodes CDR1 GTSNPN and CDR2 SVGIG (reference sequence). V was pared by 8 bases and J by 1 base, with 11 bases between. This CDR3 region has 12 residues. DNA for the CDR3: TGTGCCGGCGGCAGGCAGAACACTGAAGCTTTCTTT. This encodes CAGGRQNTEAFF.

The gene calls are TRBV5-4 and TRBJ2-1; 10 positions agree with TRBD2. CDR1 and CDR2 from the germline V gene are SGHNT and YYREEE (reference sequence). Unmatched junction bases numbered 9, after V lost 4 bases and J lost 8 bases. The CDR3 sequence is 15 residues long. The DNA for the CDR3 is TGTGCCAGCAGCCGCCCCAGCGGGAGGGAGTATGAGCAGTTCTTC. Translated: CASSRPSGREYEQFF.

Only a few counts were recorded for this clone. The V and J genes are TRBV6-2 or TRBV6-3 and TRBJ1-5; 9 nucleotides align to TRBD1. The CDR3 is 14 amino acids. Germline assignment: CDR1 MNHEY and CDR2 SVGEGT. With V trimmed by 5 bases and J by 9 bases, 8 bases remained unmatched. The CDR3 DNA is TGTGCCAGCAGTATGGGACAGGGAAGAGGGCCCCAGCATTTT. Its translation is CASSMGQGRGPQHF.